One sample yielded the 2 T cell receptor beta chains listed below, sequenced in a study of CD8 T cells in Susac syndrome. A quantity of about 0.5 to 1 ug RNA underwent reverse transcription using random hexamers. TCRdb ran MiXCR on the immunoSEQ multiplex PCR reads and lists one entry per CDR3 protein. The table lists some 180,000 distinct CDR3 sequences, 90% to 95% of them singletons, with over 0.075% in the top ten. Sequencing input: CD4+ T cells from PBMCs. The receptors derive from a human donor with Susac syndrome.

The J gene is TRBJ2-1, the V gene TRBV27; 12 nucleotides match TRBD2. CDR3 length: 16 amino acids. CDR1 is MNHEY and CDR2 is SMNVEV in the germline V gene (reference sequence). Losses at the gene ends were 2 bases for V and 9 bases for J; bases not matched to a gene: 8. The CDR3 DNA reads TGTGCCAGCAGTTTAGGGGCTAGCGGGAGGGGGGGTGAGCAGTTCTTC. This translates into CASSLGASGRGGEQFF.

The chain employs TRBV6-5 and TRBJ2-5, with 10 bases that match TRBD1. Losses at the gene ends were 2 bases for V and 5 bases for J; bases not matched to a gene: 8. The CDR3 consists of 16 residues. Germline V gives CDR1 MNHEY, CDR2 SVGAGI. CDR3 residues: CASSYHSGTGEETQYF. CDR3 bases: TGTGCCAGCAGTTACCACTCCGGGACAGGGGAGGAGACCCAGTACTTC.